What follows are 19 T cell receptor beta chains derived from one specimen sequenced in a study of shared clonotypes between healthy human individuals. This table comes from immunoSEQ multiplex PCR, and its TCRdb copy is limited to in-frame clones, with some not included. The sample has 2 million to 3 million clones, roughly 92% seen once. The sequenced material came from naive CD4+ T cells sorted from blood. Sample subset: CD45RA+ positively selected. The receptor source for this set is a young man in good health.

The rearrangement uses TRBV5-1 and TRBJ2-4; D may match TRBD1 or TRBD2 (5 bases each). The ends were cut back, 0 bases at V and 6 bases at J, with 22 bases in the middle. The CDR3 consists of 18 residues. CDR1 and CDR2 from the germline V gene are SGHRS and YFSETQ. The CDR3: CASSLVVAGKGLRNIQYF. The CDR3 region has the DNA TGCGCCAGCAGCTTGGTGGTGGCGGGTAAGGGGTTGAGAAACATTCAGTACTTC.

The J gene is TRBJ2-6, the V gene TRBV28; D is uncertain. This CDR3 contains 15 residues. Germline CDR1 MDHEN, CDR2 SYDVKM. V lost 3 bases and J lost 2, with 8 bases in between. DNA for the CDR3: TGTGCCAGCAGTTTTGGTCTTACTGGGGCCAACGTCCTGACTTTC. Translated, it gives CASSFGLTGANVLTF.

The chain has TRBV7-2 and TRBJ2-4; no clear D. The CDR3 contains 15 residues. Germline V gene lookup returns CDR1 SGHTA and CDR2 FQGNSA. The V end was cut by 1 base, the J end by 5 bases, with 12 bases between. CDR3 DNA: TGTGCCAGCAGCTTAGTGAACGGACCGGAAAACATTCAGTACTTC. Amino acids: CASSLVNGPENIQYF.

The rearrangement joins TRBV7-9 to TRBJ1-5; 7 bases line up with TRBD1. Looked up from germline, CDR1 is SEHNR and CDR2 is FQNEAQ (reference sequence). This CDR3 has 19 amino acids. The J segment lost 2 bases and the V segment lost 1 base, leaving 14 bases of the junction unmatched. The CDR3 protein is CASSLEDQGGPAGNQPQHF. The CDR3 DNA reads TGTGCCAGCAGCTTAGAGGACCAGGGGGGTCCAGCGGGCAATCAGCCCCAGCATTTT.

The chain joins TRBV7-2 to TRBJ2-5; 10 bases agree with TRBD2. The J call may be wrong; the DNA end is better matched by TRBJ2-7. From germline, CDR1 is SGHTA and CDR2 FQGNSA. The CDR3 is 18 amino acids. The CDR3 is CASSSRTSGGASSYEQYF. Written as DNA, the CDR3 is TGTGCCAGCAGCTCGAGGACTAGCGGAGGGGCCAGCTCCTACGAGCAGTACTTC.

The rearrangement joins TRBV7-8 to TRBJ1-1, with TRBD1 as a possible D gene (6 bases). The CDR3 is 14 amino acids. V lost 5 bases and J 1 base, leaving 11 bases between the germline ends. Germline values: CDR1 SGHVS, CDR2 FQNEAQ. CDR3 amino acids: CASSVRGANTEAFF. The CDR3 DNA reads as TGTGCCAGCAGCGTCAGGGGCGCGAACACTGAAGCTTTCTTT. Together with reference TRBV7-8 and TRBJ1-1, the CDR3 gives the full variable domain: GAGVSQSPRYKVAKRGQDVALRCDPISGHVSLFWYQQALGQGPEFLTYFQNEAQLDKSGLPSDRFFAERPEGSVSTLKIQRTQQEDSAVYLCASSVRGANTEAFFGQGTRLTVV.

Concerning this clone itself: In the same sample, other DNA sequences code for this CDR3. V and J are TRBV6-6 and TRBJ1-5; no firm D call. CDR3 length: 13 amino acids. The germline V and J ends were trimmed by 6 bases and 0 bases, with 6 bases remaining between them. Germline loops: CDR1 MNHNY, CDR2 SVGAGI (reference sequence). CDR3 in DNA: TGTGCCAGCAGCCCCAATAGCAATCAGCCCCAGCATTTT. As protein: CASSPNSNQPQHF.

V is TRBV29-1 and J is TRBJ2-1; TRBD2 aligns across 16 bases. The CDR3 is 15 residues long. V shed 7 bases, J shed 4 bases, and the junction held 4 bases outside the gene matches. Germline values: CDR1 SQVTM, CDR2 ANQGSEA. This CDR3 reads CSGGLAGGPYNEQFF. The CDR3 DNA follows: TGCAGCGGGGGACTAGCGGGAGGGCCTTACAATGAGCAGTTCTTC.

The chain joins TRBV10-2 to TRBJ2-3; 8 positions agree with TRBD1. The junction had 14 bases not matched to a gene; V was cut back by 4 bases and J by 8 bases. Germline-derived CDR1 and CDR2 are WSHSY and SAAADI. CDR3 length: 16 amino acids. The DNA of the CDR3 is TGCGCCAGCAGTGGAGACAGGGGCTCCATTGGCGGTACGCAGTATTTT. This codes for CASSGDRGSIGGTQYF.

This chain uses TRBV7-2 with TRBJ2-2; D is perhaps TRBD2 (5 bases). The CDR3 is made up of 19 amino acids. CDR1 is SGHTA and CDR2 is FQGNSA in the germline V gene. V was pared by 5 bases and J by 0 bases, with 22 bases between. DNA of the CDR3: TGTGCCAGCAGCCTTACCGTGGGAGTAATAATTGCGAACACCGGGGAGCTGTTTTTT. This encodes CASSLTVGVIIANTGELFF.

This clone appeared a few times. The sample contains more than one DNA sequence encoding this CDR3. The CDR3 here is CASRTGGSNQPQHF. The DNA of the CDR3 is TGTGCCAGCAGAACGGGAGGGAGCAATCAGCCCCAGCATTTT. The rearrangement joins TRBV28 to TRBJ1-5; D is unclear. This CDR3 region has 14 residues. The germline V and J ends were trimmed by 6 bases and 1 base, with 10 bases remaining between them. CDR1 and CDR2 (germline): MDHEN, SYDVKM.

The rearrangement uses TRBV6-6 and TRBJ2-4, with unresolved D. Germline CDR1 MNHNY, CDR2 SVGAGI (reference sequence). V gave up 7 bases and J gave up 4 bases, with 17 bases separating them. The CDR3 has 15 residues. CDR3 in amino acids: CASTQGLAEKNIQYF. For the CDR3, the DNA is TGTGCCAGCACCCAAGGGCTGGCAGAGAAAAACATTCAGTACTTC.

This chain connects TRBV18 to TRBJ2-7; possible D gene TRBD2, 6 bases. The CDR3 runs 13 residues. Per the germline V gene, CDR1 is KGHSH and CDR2 is LQKENI. Trimming took off 4 bases at V and 2 bases at J, with 9 bases between the two ends. The CDR3 DNA is TGTGCCAGCTCACGGGCTAGCGCCTACGAGCAGTACTTC. It yields the protein CASSRASAYEQYF.

This sequence joins TRBV5-1 and TRBJ2-1; 11 bases map to TRBD1. In germline, CDR1 is SGHRS, CDR2 YFSETQ. Unmatched junction bases numbered 7, after V lost 1 base and J lost 7 bases. The CDR3 extends over 16 amino acids. CDR3 DNA sequence: TGCGCCAGCAGCTTGACCGGGACAGGGGGAAGGAATGAGCAGTTCTTC. Translated, it gives CASSLTGTGGRNEQFF. Combining the CDR3 with reference TRBV5-1 and TRBJ2-1 gives the whole variable domain KAGVTQTPRYLIKTRGQQVTLSCSPISGHRSVSWYQQTPGQGLQFLFEYFSETQRNKGNFPGRFSGRQFSNSRSEMNVSTLELGDSALYLCASSLTGTGGRNEQFFGPGTRLTVL.

The rearrangement joins TRBV10-2 to TRBJ1-4, with D maybe TRBD1 (6 bases). CDR3 length equals 15 residues. Germline assignment: CDR1 WSHSY and CDR2 SAAADI. V was pared by 3 bases and J by 8 bases, with 16 bases between. CDR3 bases: TGCGCCAGCAGTGAACCACAGGGAGGCAAGGAAAAACTGTTTTTT. Translating gives CASSEPQGGKEKLFF.

CDR3 DNA: TGTGCCAGCAGCCAAGTAGGCCCCTACAATGAGCAGTTCTTC. Its translation: CASSQVGPYNEQFF. The chain joins TRBV14 to TRBJ2-1; D is unclear. Germline V gene data show CDR1 as SGHDN and CDR2 as FVKESK. This CDR3 comprises 14 residues. The ends were cut back, 1 base at V and 2 bases at J, with 6 bases in the middle.

V gene TRBV28 combines with J gene TRBJ2-5; D may be TRBD1 (6 bases). TRBJ2-7 explains the end of the DNA better; the J call may be wrong. CDR1 and CDR2 from the germline V gene are MDHEN and SYDVKM. The CDR3 runs 14 residues. The DNA of the CDR3 is TGTGCCAGCAGTTTATTCCAGGGGTTGCACGAGCAGTACTTC. Protein product: CASSLFQGLHEQYF.

This clone was recorded once. The gene calls are TRBV11-2 and TRBJ1-2; no clear D gene. Deletions cut 7 bases from V and 4 bases from J, with 19 bases between. CDR1 and CDR2 from the germline V gene are SGHAT and FQNNGV. This CDR3 spans 15 amino acids. CDR3 nucleotides: TGTGCCAGCACCTTCCCTTGGTCCAGATGCTATGGCTACACCTTC. It specifies CASTFPWSRCYGYTF. Using reference TRBV11-2 and TRBJ1-2 for the parts outside the CDR3, the full variable domain is EAGVAQSPRYKIIEKRQSVAFWCNPISGHATLYWYQQILGQGPKLLIQFQNNGVVDDSQLPKDRFSAERLKGVDSTLKIQPAKLEDSAVYLCASTFPWSRCYGYTFGSGTRLTVV.

This rearrangement joins TRBV28 to TRBJ1-2, with 7 bases lining up with TRBD1. This CDR3 contains 14 residues. CDR1 and CDR2 from the germline V gene are MDHEN and SYDVKM. With 6 bases clipped from V and 6 bases from J, the junction kept 10 bases outside the gene matches. The CDR3 sequence is CASRTGGDRDGYTF. CDR3 in DNA: TGTGCCAGCAGGACGGGGGGGGACAGAGATGGCTACACCTTC.